The sequence of this TCR beta chain was determined in a study of T cell responses to AZD1222 COVID-19 vaccine. Whole-study context: It was second doses at about 4 or about 12 weeks that were pooled. General study points: Seropositivity was recorded at baseline in only 5 or 6 AZD1222 recipients.

Assay used: immunoSEQ multiplex PCR; TCRdb lists only in-frame clones, some missing. Among some 150,000 clones listed, approximately 85% were seen once. This CDR3 has 16 amino acids. Per germline, CDR1 MNHEY and CDR2 SMNVEV (reference sequence). Trimming cost V 5 bases and J 3 bases; bases outside gene matches: 7. This clone was picked up one time. Its antigen is unidentified. J is TRBJ2-3 and V is TRBV27; TRBD1 matches 11 bases. The sample was peripheral blood, taken on day 0 of AZD1222 vaccination. The receptor was isolated from an adult in good health. CDR3 sequence: CASSGWTGGITDTQYF. The CDR3 bases are TGTGCCAGCAGTGGCTGGACAGGGGGCATAACAGATACGCAGTATTTT.